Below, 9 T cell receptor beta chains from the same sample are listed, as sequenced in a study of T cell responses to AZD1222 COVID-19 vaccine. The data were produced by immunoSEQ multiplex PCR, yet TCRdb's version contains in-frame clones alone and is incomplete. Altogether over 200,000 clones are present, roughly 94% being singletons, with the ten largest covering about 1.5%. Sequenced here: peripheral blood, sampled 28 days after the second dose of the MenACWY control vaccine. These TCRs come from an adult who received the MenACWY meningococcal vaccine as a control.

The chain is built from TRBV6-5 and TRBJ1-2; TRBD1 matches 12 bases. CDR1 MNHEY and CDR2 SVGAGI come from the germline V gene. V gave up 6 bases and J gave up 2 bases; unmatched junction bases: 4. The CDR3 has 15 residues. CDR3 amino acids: CASREGTGGNYGYTF. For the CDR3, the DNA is TGTGCCAGCAGGGAGGGGACAGGGGGCAACTATGGCTACACCTTC.

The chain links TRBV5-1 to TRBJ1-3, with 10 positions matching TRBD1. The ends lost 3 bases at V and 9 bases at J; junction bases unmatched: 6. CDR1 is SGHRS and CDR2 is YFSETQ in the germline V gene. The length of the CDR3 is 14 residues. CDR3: CASSSGQGVGTIYF. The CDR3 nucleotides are TGCGCCAGCAGCTCCGGACAGGGGGTGGGCACCATATATTTT. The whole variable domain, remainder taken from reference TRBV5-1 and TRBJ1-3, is KAGVTQTPRYLIKTRGQQVTLSCSPISGHRSVSWYQQTPGQGLQFLFEYFSETQRNKGNFPGRFSGRQFSNSRSEMNVSTLELGDSALYLCASSSGQGVGTIYFGEGSWLTVV.

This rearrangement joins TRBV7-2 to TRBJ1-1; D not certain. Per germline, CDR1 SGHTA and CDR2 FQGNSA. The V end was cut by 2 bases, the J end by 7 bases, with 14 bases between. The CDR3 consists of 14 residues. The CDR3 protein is CASSLKLLDYEAFF. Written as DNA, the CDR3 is TGTGCCAGCAGCTTAAAATTATTGGACTATGAAGCTTTCTTT.

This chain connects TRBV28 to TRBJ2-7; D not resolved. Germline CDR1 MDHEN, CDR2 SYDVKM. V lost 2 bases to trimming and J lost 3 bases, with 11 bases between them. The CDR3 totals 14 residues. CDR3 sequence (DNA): TGTGCCAGCAGTTTAAGTGCGACCAACTACGAGCAGTACTTC. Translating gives CASSLSATNYEQYF.

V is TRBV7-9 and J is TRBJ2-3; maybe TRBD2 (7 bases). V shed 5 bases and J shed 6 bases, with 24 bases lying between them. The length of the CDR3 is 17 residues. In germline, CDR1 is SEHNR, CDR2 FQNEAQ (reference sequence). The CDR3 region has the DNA TGTGCCAGCAGCCCCCGGGACACCGAAGCGGGGCGGGATACGCAGTATTTT. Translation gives CASSPRDTEAGRDTQYF.

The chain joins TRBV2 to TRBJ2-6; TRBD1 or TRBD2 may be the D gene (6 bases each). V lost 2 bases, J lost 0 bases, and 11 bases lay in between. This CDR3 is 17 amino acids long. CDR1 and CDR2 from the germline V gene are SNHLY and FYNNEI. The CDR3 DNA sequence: TGTGCCAGCAGTGAAAGAGGGGGGAGCTCTGGGGCCAACGTCCTGACTTTC. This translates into CASSERGGSSGANVLTF.

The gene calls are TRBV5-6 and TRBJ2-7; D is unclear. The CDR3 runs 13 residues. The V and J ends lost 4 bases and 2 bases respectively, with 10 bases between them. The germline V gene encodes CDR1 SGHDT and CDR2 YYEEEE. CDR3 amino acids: CASSVQNPYEQYF. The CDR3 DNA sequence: TGTGCCAGCAGCGTACAGAATCCCTACGAGCAGTACTTC.

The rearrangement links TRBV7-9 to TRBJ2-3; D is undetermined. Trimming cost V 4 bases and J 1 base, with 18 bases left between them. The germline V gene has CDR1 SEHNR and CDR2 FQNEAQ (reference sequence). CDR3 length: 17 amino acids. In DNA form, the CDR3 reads TGTGCCAGCAGCTCTACTTCCGGGTCCCCCGGCACAGATACGCAGTATTTT. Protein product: CASSSTSGSPGTDTQYF.

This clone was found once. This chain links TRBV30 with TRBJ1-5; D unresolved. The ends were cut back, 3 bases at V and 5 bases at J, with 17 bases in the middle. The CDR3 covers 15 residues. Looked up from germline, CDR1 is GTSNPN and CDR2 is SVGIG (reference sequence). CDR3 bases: TGTGCCTGGAGGGCTGAATCGGACGAATATCAGCCCCAGCATTTT. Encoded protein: CAWRAESDEYQPQHF.